This TCR beta chain was sequenced for a study of OX40 agonist ivuxolimab in advanced cancers. About the research overall: Enrolled patients in dose escalation had cancers that were hepatocellular carcinoma, melanoma, renal cell or head and neck cancer.

This table comes from immunoSEQ multiplex PCR, and its TCRdb copy is limited to in-frame clones, with some not included. Of more than 85,000 clones in the sample, approximately 89% were seen once. Germline CDR1 and CDR2: SGHDT and YYEEEE. Trimming shortened V by 2 bases and J by 0 bases, and 21 bases separated the two germline ends. This CDR3 is 19 amino acids long. The material was CD4+ or CD8+ T cells sorted from blood, obtained in a trial of the OX40 agonist ivuxolimab. The sequence was obtained from an adult with an advanced solid tumor such as melanoma, head and neck, liver or kidney cancer. The chain has TRBV5-6 and TRBJ1-3; no clear D. Here the CDR3 reads CASSFLSEVFRASGNTIYF. The CDR3 bases are TGTGCCAGCAGCTTTCTAAGTGAGGTGTTCCGGGCCTCTGGAAACACCATATATTTT.